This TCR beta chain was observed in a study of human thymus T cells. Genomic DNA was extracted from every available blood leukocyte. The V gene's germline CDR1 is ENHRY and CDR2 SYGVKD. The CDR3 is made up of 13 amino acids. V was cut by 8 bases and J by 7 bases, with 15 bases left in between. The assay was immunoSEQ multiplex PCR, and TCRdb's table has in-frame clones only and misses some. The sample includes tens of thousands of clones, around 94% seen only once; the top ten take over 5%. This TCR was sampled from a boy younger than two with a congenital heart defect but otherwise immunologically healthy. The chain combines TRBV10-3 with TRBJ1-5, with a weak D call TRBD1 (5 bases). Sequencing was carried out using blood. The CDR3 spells CAIGPREDQPQHF. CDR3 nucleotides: TGTGCCATCGGTCCCAGGGAAGACCAGCCCCAGCATTTT.